This T cell receptor beta chain was captured in a study of blood T cells in healthy people across ages. This clonotype was detected a few times. Using a J-beta primer mix together with a sample-barcoded 5' primer, a second PCR was run for roughly 6 to 12 cycles. Via MiXCR, TCRdb re-called the 5' RACE reads, giving one row per CDR3 protein. The sample has some 1.5 million distinct CDR3 sequences, approximately 28% seen once. CDR1 is SGHTA, CDR2 FQGNSA, per germline. Trimming pared 3 bases from V and 13 bases from J, leaving 15 bases between. The CDR3 sequence is 12 residues long. The source material was blood. The rearrangement joins TRBV7-2 to TRBJ2-5, with D possibly TRBD2 on 6 matching bases. The sequence came from a woman in her 30s in good health. The CDR3 sequence is CASSFTGEKWYF. CDR3 sequence (DNA): TGTGCCAGCAGCTTCACGGGGGAGAAATGGTACTTC. Full variable domain (remainder filled in from reference TRBV7-2 and TRBJ2-5): GAGVSQSPSNKVTEKGKDVELRCDPISGHTALYWYRQSLGQGLEFLIYFQGNSAPDKSGLPSDRFSAERTGGSVSTLTIQRTQQEDSAVYLCASSFTGEKWYFGPGTRLLVL.